This T cell receptor beta chain was sequenced during a study of T cell clonotyping in hematopoietic cell transplantation. Study-level background: Cytoreduction preceded collection of pretransplant recipient samples.

Study conclusions and caveats: After transplant, recipient diversity fell while pathologically expanded clonotypes grew through day 180. Broader posttransplant TCR repertoire diversity was predicted by graft donor and pretransplant recipient Inverse Simpson Index values.

This clone was counted between two and nine times. Its target is unknown. Sequencing was performed with immunoSEQ multiplex PCR; in TCRdb, only in-frame clones are kept and a portion is missing. The data hold about 19,000 clones, with roughly 80% observed a single time. Specified time point: recipient sample about 28 days before transplant, after cytoreduction. In germline, CDR1 is MNHEY, CDR2 SVGAGI. The V end lost 0 bases, the J end lost 2 bases, and 11 bases lay between the germline ends. CDR3 size: 15 residues. Sequenced material: peripheral blood mononuclear cells, taken before stem cell transplant. The V and J genes are TRBV6-5 and TRBJ2-7; D is unclear. The source of this sequence is a man between 60 and 70 years old with acute myeloid leukemia. Some clones in this sample may be carry-over from other donors' samples. CDR3: CASSYSGRGAYEQYF. Here the CDR3 DNA reads TGTGCCAGCAGTTACTCCGGTCGTGGGGCCTACGAGCAGTACTTC.